The TCR beta chain described here comes from a study of shared clonotypes between healthy human individuals. Study summary: A donor's plate count was three for CD4 naive and three for CD4 memory; CD8 naive had two and CD8 memory one. Study findings and constraints: Having only a few donors restricted how much genetic and exposure-history diversity was captured.

The CDR3 is 14 residues long. Germline V gives CDR1 SGHAT, CDR2 FQNNGV. V lost 6 bases and J lost 4, with 15 bases in between. Data came from immunoSEQ multiplex PCR; TCRdb stores just in-frame clones and leaves some out. The sample holds around 700,000 clones, 72% seen once. There were no recent acute infections or vaccinations among the donors, who were healthy HIV-negative adults. With respect to this clone: Its target is not known.

The sequenced material came from memory CD4+ T cells sorted from blood. The sample's subset: CD45RA-negative fraction. The chain employs TRBV11-2 and TRBJ2-5; maybe TRBD2 (5 bases). The sequence was obtained from a woman in her twenties or thirties in good health. The CDR3 nucleotides read TGTGCCAGCAGGACGGTTCGGGGTGGAGAGACCCAGTACTTC. As protein: CASRTVRGGETQYF. Combining the CDR3 with reference TRBV11-2 and TRBJ2-5 gives the whole variable domain EAGVAQSPRYKIIEKRQSVAFWCNPISGHATLYWYQQILGQGPKLLIQFQNNGVVDDSQLPKDRFSAERLKGVDSTLKIQPAKLEDSAVYLCASRTVRGGETQYFGPGTRLLVL.